One and the same sample provided the 20 T cell receptor beta chains below, sequenced in a study of human T cells and chemical hapten exposure. Time point noted: patch test 1, 2 weeks after DPC sensitization. Sample treatment: therapeutic diphenylcyclopropenone sensitization with weekly scalp DPC. TCRdb called the RACE reads again in MiXCR, with one record for every CDR3 protein. The sample shows around 380,000 distinct CDR3 sequences, approximately 5.1% of them seen only once. Sequences were derived from whole blood, sampled in connection with sensitization to the hapten diphenylcyclopropenone (DPC). These receptor sequences come from a woman between 45 and 60 years old with alopecia areata. Some clones in this sample may be carry-over from other donors' samples.

This clonotype showed up many times. This chain uses TRBV12-3 or TRBV12-4 with TRBJ1-2; 8 nucleotides match TRBD1. The CDR3 loop spans 15 amino acids. V gave up 5 bases and J gave up 8 bases; unmatched junction bases: 13. CDR3 bases: TGTGCCAGCAGTCCTGTGGACAGGGAAAATTTCGGCTACACCTTC. Translation: CASSPVDRENFGYTF.

The genes are TRBV14 and TRBJ2-3; D might be TRBD1 (5 bases). The V gene lost 0 bases and the J gene lost 6 bases, with 16 bases spanning the gap. CDR1 and CDR2 from the germline V gene are SGHDN and FVKESK. CDR3 length equals 16 residues. This CDR3 is CASSQDLGVLRDTQYF. The CDR3 region has the DNA TGTGCCAGCAGCCAAGATTTAGGGGTACTTCGGGATACGCAGTATTTT.

Here the CDR3 reads CASGSGQLSGNTIYF. CDR3 nucleotides: TGTGCCAGCGGATCCGGACAGCTCTCTGGAAACACCATATATTTT. The chain is built from TRBV5-8 and TRBJ1-3, with a tentative D call TRBD1 (6 bases). There are 15 residues in the CDR3. V was pared by 7 bases and J by 0 bases, with 14 bases between. Germline assignment: CDR1 SGHTS and CDR2 YDEGEE.

This clonotype came up a few times. The chain uses TRBV5-1 and TRBJ2-3; tentatively, D is TRBD1 (6 bases). V shed 0 bases and J shed 3 bases, with 14 bases lying between them. This CDR3 is 16 amino acids long. Germline CDR1 is SGHRS and CDR2 is YFSETQ. CDR3 sequence: CASSLEGTLGTDTQYF. The CDR3 DNA is TGCGCCAGCAGCTTGGAAGGGACACTCGGGACAGATACGCAGTATTTT.

The rearrangement joins TRBV4-2 to TRBJ2-7; 7 bases line up with TRBD2. Germline V gene data show CDR1 as LGHNA and CDR2 as YNFKEQ. With 0 bases clipped from V and 2 bases from J, the junction kept 1 base outside the gene matches. CDR3 length: 14 residues. The CDR3 region has the DNA TGTGCCAGCAGCCAAGATCTAGCGGCCTACGAGCAGTACTTC. This translates into CASSQDLAAYEQYF.

This clonotype was seen ten or more times. The J gene is TRBJ1-2, the V gene TRBV20-1; possibly TRBD1 for D (5 bases). Between the trimmed V and J ends, which lost 3 bases and 4 bases, there was a span of 12 bases. Per germline, CDR1 DFQATT and CDR2 SNEGSKA (reference sequence). The CDR3 covers 13 residues. CDR3 sequence reads: CSARETEGYGYTF. In DNA, the CDR3 is TGCAGTGCTAGGGAGACAGAGGGCTATGGCTACACCTTC.

J is TRBJ2-7 and V is TRBV20-1; D not certain. The V gene's germline CDR1 is DFQATT and CDR2 SNEGSKA (reference sequence). Deletions cut 1 base from V and 3 bases from J, with 10 bases between. The length of the CDR3 is 13 residues. DNA for the CDR3: TGCAGTGCTAGAGGTGGTACTCGCTACGAGCAGTACTTC. Translation: CSARGGTRYEQYF.

This clonotype was picked up many times. The rearrangement joins TRBV20-1 to TRBJ1-1; weak D call: TRBD1 (6 bases). The CDR3 is 17 amino acids. Germline V gives CDR1 DFQATT, CDR2 SNEGSKA (reference sequence). V shed 2 bases and J shed 6 bases, with 25 bases lying between them. CDR3 amino acids: CSARSAGEDVVVAEAFF. DNA of the CDR3: TGCAGTGCTAGAAGCGCAGGGGAGGATGTTGTAGTGGCTGAAGCTTTCTTT.

This clonotype has ten or more counts. V gene TRBV29-1 combines with J gene TRBJ1-1, with D perhaps TRBD1 (5 bases). V shed 3 bases and J shed 4 bases, with 15 bases lying between them. This CDR3 comprises 14 residues. Germline V CDR1 and CDR2: SQVTM, ANQGSEA. The CDR3 sequence is CSVEVGQGGTEAFF. CDR3 DNA sequence: TGCAGCGTTGAGGTGGGTCAGGGAGGCACTGAAGCTTTCTTT.

About this clonotype itself: Given a much more abundant clone one base away, this may be a read error. The chain has TRBV12-3 or TRBV12-4 and TRBJ2-3; TRBD2 matches at 14 bases. The CDR3 is made up of 16 amino acids. CDR3 region: CDSSPGLAGATDTQYF. Here the CDR3 DNA reads TGTGACAGCAGTCCGGGACTAGCGGGGGCCACAGATACGCAGTATTTT.

This clonotype was counted many times. The chain employs TRBV20-1 and TRBJ2-3; TRBD1 might be the D (6 bases). V lost 4 bases and J 2 bases, leaving 16 bases between the germline ends. This CDR3 is built from 15 residues. CDR1 and CDR2 from the germline V gene are DFQATT and SNEGSKA (reference sequence). The CDR3 is CSAKPGHGFTDTQYF. The CDR3 DNA reads TGCAGTGCTAAACCGGGACATGGGTTCACAGATACGCAGTATTTT.

This clonotype was counted ten times or more. The junction departs from the called germline gene at one end, perhaps through a read error. V usage is TRBV27 and J usage is TRBJ1-5; 8 bases align to TRBD1. The germline V gene has CDR1 MNHEY and CDR2 SMNVEV (reference sequence). CDR3 length equals 15 residues. This CDR3 is CASSISGTGFQPQHF. The CDR3 DNA is TGTGCCAGCAGTATATCCGGGACAGGTTTTCAGCCCCAGCATTTT.

This clonotype was seen repeatedly, ten times or more. The chain links TRBV27 to TRBJ1-5; D remains ambiguous. The CDR3 totals 14 residues. In germline, CDR1 is MNHEY, CDR2 SMNVEV (reference sequence). Between the trimmed V and J ends, which lost 2 bases and 3 bases, there was a span of 8 bases. CDR3 in DNA: TGTGCCAGCAGTTTACAAGGGTTCAATCAGCCCCAGCATTTT. Its translation: CASSLQGFNQPQHF.

V and J are TRBV2 and TRBJ1-6; a weak D match, TRBD1 (6 bases). Germline V gene sequence: CDR1 SNHLY, CDR2 FYNNEI. V lost 7 bases to trimming and J lost 7 bases, with 11 bases between them. This CDR3 region has 13 residues. CDR3 protein: CASNPGENSPLHF. CDR3 nucleotides: TGTGCCAGCAATCCAGGGGAAAATTCACCCCTCCACTTT.

V gene TRBV29-1 combines with J gene TRBJ1-1; 8 bases align to TRBD1. The CDR3 spans 13 residues. The V gene's germline CDR1 is SQVTM and CDR2 ANQGSEA. V was clipped by 6 bases and J by 3 bases; unmatched bases: 6. The CDR3 sequence: CSVPQGAHTEAFF. CDR3 nucleotide sequence: TGCAGCGTGCCTCAGGGGGCGCACACTGAAGCTTTCTTT.

The rearrangement links TRBV10-3 to TRBJ2-7; unclear D gene. The germline V gene encodes CDR1 ENHRY and CDR2 SYGVKD. The CDR3 is made up of 13 amino acids. Trimming stripped 3 bases from V and 9 bases from J, with 15 bases between. The CDR3 protein is CAISEISASVQYF. DNA of the CDR3: TGTGCCATCAGTGAAATATCAGCGTCAGTGCAGTACTTC.

This chain uses TRBV20-1 with TRBJ2-7; TRBD1 agrees at 7 bases. The CDR3 loop spans 11 amino acids. V dropped 5 bases and J dropped 6; count of bases not matched to a gene: 4. Germline CDR1 is DFQATT and CDR2 is SNEGSKA (reference sequence). CDR3 sequence: CSAQTGAEQYF. Written as DNA, the CDR3 is TGCAGTGCTCAAACAGGGGCCGAGCAGTACTTC.

This clonotype occurred a few times. Mismatch with germline at one junction end may stem from a read error. This rearrangement joins TRBV18 to TRBJ1-1; 7 bases are shared with TRBD1. Per the germline V gene, CDR1 is KGHSH and CDR2 is LQKENI. This CDR3 comprises 13 residues. In nucleotides, the CDR3 is TGTGCCAGCTCACCCGGCACAGGGGATTCGGGTCTCTTT. Residues: CASSPGTGDSGLF. Supplemented by reference TRBV18 and TRBJ1-1, the full variable domain reads NAGVMQNPRHLVRRRGQEARLRCSPMKGHSHVYWYRQLPEEGLKFMVYLQKENIIDESGMPKERFSAEFPKEGPSILRIQQVVRGDSAAYFCASSPGTGDSGLFGQGTRLTVV.

There are many counts of this clonotype. The V gene is TRBV5-1, the J gene TRBJ1-5; TRBD1 is a possible D gene (5 bases). V lost 0 bases, J lost 6 bases, and 10 bases lay in between. The germline gives CDR1 SGHRS, CDR2 YFSETQ. The CDR3 is made up of 14 amino acids. The chain's CDR3 is CASSLAGGTQPQHF. CDR3 DNA sequence: TGCGCCAGCAGCTTGGCCGGGGGAACTCAGCCCCAGCATTTT.

Only a few counts were recorded for this clonotype. This chain connects TRBV29-1 to TRBJ1-1, with no clear D. From germline, CDR1 is SQVTM and CDR2 ANQGSEA. Trimming removed 6 bases at V and 1 base at J, with 9 bases between. The length of the CDR3 is 12 residues. The CDR3 region is CSVATGNTEAFF. The CDR3 coding sequence is TGCAGCGTGGCGACGGGGAACACTGAAGCTTTCTTT.